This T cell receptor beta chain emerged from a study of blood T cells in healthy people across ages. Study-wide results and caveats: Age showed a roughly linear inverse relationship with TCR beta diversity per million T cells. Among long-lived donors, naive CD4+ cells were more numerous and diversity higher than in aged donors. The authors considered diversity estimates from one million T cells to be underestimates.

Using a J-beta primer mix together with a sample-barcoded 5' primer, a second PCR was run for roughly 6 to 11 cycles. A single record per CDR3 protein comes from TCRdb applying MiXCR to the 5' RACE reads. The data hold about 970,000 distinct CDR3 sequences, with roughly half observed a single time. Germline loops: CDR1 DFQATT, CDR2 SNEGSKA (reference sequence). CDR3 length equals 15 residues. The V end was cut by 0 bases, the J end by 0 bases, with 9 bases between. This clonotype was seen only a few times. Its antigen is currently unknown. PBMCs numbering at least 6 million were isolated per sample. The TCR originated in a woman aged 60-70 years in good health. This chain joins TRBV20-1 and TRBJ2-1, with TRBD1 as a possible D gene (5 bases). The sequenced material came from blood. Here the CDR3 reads CSARDQGSSYNEQFF. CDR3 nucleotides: TGCAGTGCTAGAGATCAGGGAAGCTCCTACAATGAGCAGTTCTTC.